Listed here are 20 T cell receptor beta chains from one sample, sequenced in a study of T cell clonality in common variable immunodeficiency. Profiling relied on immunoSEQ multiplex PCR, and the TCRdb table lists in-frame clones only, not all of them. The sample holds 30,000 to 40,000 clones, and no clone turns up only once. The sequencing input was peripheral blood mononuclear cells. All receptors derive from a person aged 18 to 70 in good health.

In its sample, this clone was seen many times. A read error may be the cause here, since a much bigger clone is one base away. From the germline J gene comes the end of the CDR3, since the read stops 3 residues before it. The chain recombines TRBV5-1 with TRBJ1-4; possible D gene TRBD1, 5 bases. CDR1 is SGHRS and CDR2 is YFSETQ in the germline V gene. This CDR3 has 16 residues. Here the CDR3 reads CASRVNGGPGANVLFF. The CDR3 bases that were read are TGCGCCAGCAGGGTAAACGGGGGTCCTGGGGCCAACGTA. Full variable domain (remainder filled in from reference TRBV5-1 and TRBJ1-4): KAGVTQTPRYLIKTRGQQVTLSCSPISGHRSVSWYQQTPGQGLQFLFEYFSETQRNKGNFPGRFSGRQFSNSRSEMNVSTLELGDSALYLCASRVNGGPGANVLFFGSGTQLSVL.

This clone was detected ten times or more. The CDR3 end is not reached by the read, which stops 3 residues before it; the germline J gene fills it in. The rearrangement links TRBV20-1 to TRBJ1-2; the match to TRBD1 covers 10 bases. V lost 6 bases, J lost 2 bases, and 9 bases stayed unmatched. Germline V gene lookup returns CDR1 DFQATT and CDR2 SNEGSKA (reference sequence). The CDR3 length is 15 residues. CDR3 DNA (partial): TGCAGTGCCCGACCTGGACAGGGGGACAACTATGGC. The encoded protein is CSARPGQGDNYG. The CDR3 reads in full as CSARPGQGDNYGYTF.

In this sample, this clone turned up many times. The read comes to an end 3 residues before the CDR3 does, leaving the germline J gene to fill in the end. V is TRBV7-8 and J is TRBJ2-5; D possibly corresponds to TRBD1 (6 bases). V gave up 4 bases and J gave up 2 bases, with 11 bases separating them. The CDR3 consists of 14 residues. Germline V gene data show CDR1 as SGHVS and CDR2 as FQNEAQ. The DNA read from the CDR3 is TGTGCCAGCAGCTCACGGGACACTCAAGAGACC. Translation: CASSSRDTQET. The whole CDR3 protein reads CASSSRDTQETQYF.

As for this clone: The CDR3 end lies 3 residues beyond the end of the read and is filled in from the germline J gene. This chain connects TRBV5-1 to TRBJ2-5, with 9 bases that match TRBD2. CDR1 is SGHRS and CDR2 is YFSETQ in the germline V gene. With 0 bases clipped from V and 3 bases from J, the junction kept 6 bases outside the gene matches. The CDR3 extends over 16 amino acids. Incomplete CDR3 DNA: TGCGCCAGCAGCTTGGATCCGGCTAGCGGGGAAGAGACC. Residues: CASSLDPASGEET. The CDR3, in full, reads CASSLDPASGEETQYF.

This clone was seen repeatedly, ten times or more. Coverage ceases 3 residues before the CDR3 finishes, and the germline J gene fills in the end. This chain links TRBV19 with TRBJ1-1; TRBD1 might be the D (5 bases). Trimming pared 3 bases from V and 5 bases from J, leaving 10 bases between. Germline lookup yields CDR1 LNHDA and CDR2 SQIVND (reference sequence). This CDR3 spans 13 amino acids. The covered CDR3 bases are TGTGCCAGTAGTATGGTGGGGGGGACTGAA. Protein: CASSMVGGTE. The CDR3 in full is CASSMVGGTEAFF.

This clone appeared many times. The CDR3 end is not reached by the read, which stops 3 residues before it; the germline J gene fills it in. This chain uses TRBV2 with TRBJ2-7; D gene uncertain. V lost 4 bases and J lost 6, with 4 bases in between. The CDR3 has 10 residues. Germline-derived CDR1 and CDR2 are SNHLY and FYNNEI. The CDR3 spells CASSVAEQYF. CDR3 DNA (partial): TGTGCCAGCAGTGTGGCCGAG.

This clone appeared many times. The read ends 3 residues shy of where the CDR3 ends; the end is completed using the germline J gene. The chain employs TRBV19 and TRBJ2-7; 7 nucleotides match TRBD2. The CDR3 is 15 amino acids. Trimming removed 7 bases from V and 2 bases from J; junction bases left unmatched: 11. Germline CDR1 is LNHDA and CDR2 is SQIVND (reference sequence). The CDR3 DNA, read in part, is TGTGCCAGTACCCCGGGGGGAGAAGACGCCTACGAG. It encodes CASTPGGEDAYE. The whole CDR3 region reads CASTPGGEDAYEQYF.

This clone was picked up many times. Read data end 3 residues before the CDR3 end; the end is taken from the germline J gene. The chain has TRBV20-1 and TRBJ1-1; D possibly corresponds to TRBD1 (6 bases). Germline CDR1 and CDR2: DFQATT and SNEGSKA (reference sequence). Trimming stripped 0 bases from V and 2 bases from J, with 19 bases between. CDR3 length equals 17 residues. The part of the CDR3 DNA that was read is TGCAGTGCTAGAGATCCCCGGGGAGGGGGGGCTAACACTGAA. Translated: CSARDPRGGGANTE. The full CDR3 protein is CSARDPRGGGANTEAFF.

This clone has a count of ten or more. The sequenced CDR3 bases are TGCAGTACGCCGGAACAGGGTGCCTATGGC. Amino acids: CSTPEQGAYG. The whole CDR3 protein reads CSTPEQGAYGYTF. The chain links TRBV20-1 to TRBJ1-2; D perhaps matches TRBD1 (6 bases). The read ends 3 residues early relative to the CDR3; the germline J gene fills the gap. V dropped 8 bases and J dropped 4 bases, with 17 bases sitting between them. Germline V gene sequence: CDR1 DFQATT, CDR2 SNEGSKA (reference sequence). The CDR3 has 13 residues.

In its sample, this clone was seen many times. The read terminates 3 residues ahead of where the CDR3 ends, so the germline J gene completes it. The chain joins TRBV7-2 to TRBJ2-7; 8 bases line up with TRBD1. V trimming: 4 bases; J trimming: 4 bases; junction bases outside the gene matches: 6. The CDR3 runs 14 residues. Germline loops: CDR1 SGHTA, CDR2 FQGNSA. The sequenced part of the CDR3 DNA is TGTGCCAGCAGCTCCCAGGGGGCGCGGTACGAG. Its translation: CASSSQGARYE. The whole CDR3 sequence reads CASSSQGARYEQYF.

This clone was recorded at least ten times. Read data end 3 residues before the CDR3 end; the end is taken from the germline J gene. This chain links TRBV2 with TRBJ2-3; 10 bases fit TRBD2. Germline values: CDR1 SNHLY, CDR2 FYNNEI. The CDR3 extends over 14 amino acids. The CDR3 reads CASSLGTSAETQYF. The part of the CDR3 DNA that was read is TGTGCCAGCAGCCTCGGGACTAGCGCGGAGACG. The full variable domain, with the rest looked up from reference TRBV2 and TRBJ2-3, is EPEVTQTPSHQVTQMGQEVILRCVPISNHLYFYWYRQILGQKVEFLVSFYNNEISEKSEIFDDQFSVERPDGSNFTLKIRSTKLEDSAMYFCASSLGTSAETQYFGPGTRLTVL.

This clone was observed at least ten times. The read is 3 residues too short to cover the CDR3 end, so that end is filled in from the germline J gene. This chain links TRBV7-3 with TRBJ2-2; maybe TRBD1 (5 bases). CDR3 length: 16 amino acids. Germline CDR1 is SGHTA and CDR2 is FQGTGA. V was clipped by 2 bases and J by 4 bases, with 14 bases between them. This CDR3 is CASSLQQARSTGELFF. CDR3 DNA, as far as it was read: TGTGCCAGCAGCTTACAACAGGCGAGGAGCACCGGGGAG.

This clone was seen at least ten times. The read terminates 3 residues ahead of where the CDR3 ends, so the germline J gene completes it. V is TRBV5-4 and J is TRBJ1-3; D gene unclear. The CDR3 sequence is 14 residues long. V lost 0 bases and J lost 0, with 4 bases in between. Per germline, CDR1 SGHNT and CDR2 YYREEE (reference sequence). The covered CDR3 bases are TGTGCCAGCAGCTTGGCAGGCTCTGGAAACACC. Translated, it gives CASSLAGSGNT. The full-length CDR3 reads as CASSLAGSGNTIYF.

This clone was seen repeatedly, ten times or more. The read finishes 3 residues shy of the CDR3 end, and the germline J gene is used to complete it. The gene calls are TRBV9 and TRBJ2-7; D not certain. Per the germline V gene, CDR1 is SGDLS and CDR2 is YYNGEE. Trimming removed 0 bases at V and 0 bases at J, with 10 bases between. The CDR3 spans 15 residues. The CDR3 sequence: CASSVEAESSYEQYF. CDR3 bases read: TGTGCCAGCAGCGTAGAGGCCGAGTCCTCCTACGAG.

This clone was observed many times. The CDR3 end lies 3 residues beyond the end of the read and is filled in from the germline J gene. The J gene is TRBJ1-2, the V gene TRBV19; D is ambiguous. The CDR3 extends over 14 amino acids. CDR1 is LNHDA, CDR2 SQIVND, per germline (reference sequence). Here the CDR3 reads CASSNLGSVLGYTF. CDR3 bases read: TGTGCCAGTAGTAATCTGGGCTCGGTGCTGGGC.

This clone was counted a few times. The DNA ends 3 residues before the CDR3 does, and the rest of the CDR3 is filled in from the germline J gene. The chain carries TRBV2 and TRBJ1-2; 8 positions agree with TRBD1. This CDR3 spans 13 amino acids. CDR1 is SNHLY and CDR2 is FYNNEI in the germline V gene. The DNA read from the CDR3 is TGTGCCAGCTCAGGGGGCAGATTCTACGAC. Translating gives CASSGGRFYD. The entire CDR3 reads CASSGGRFYDYTF.

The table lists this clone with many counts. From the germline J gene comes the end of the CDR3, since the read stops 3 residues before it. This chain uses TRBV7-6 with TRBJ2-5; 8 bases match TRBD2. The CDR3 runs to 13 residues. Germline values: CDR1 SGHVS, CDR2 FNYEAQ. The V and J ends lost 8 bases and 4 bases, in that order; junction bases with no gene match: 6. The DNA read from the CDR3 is TGTGCCAGCTGCGCGGGAGGCAGAGAGACC. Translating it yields CASCAGGRET. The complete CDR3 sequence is CASCAGGRETQYF.

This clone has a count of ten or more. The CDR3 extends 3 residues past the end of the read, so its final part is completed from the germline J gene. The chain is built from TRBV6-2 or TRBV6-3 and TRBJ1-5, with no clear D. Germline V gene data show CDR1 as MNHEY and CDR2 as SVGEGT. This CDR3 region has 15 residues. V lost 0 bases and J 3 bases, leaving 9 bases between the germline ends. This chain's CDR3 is CASSYSGRFNQPQHF. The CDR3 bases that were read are TGTGCCAGCAGTTACTCGGGCAGGTTCAATCAGCCC.

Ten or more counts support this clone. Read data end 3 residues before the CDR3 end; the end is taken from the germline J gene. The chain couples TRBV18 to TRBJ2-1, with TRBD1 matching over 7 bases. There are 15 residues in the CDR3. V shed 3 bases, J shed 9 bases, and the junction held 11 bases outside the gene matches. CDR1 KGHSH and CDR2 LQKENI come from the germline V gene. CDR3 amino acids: CASSPRQGRGSEQFF. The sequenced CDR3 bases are TGTGCCAGCTCACCTCGACAGGGAAGGGGGAGTGAG. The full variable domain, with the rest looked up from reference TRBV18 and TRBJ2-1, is NAGVMQNPRHLVRRRGQEARLRCSPMKGHSHVYWYRQLPEEGLKFMVYLQKENIIDESGMPKERFSAEFPKEGPSILRIQQVVRGDSAAYFCASSPRQGRGSEQFFGPGTRLTVL.

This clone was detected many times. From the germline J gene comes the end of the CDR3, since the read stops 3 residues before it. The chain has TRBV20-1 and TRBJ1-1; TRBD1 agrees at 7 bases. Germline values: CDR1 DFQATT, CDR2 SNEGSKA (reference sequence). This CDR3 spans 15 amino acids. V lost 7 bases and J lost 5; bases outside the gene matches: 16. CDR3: CSVKPNRQGRTEAFF. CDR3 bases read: TGCAGTGTCAAGCCCAACCGACAGGGAAGGACTGAA.